These 10 T cell receptor beta chains were all obtained from the same sample, sequenced in a study of graft-versus-host responses after intestinal transplantation (dated by TCRdb to the early 2020s). The sample's time point label is to be understood as: cells obtained before transplantation from donor or recipient. For these TCRs, the target antigens are not known. Receptor amplification or capture employed the immunoSEQ multiplex PCR assay. The source is immuneACCESS, and TCRdb retained only in-frame sequences with V and J called. Part of the clones is not carried over; for the studies checked, unresolved V genes explain less than half of this, and the remainder is unexplained. Counted in this sample were roughly 92,000 clones; around 89% of them appeared once. Of the sample, around 0.3% is held by the ten largest clones. The specimen was unstimulated CD4+ T cells sorted from spleen or lymph node cells, collected before transplant. These receptors came from a human donor who was the organ donor for an intestinal transplant.

This chain joins TRBV27 and TRBJ2-5, with no clear D. Trimming took 3 bases from V and 0 from J, leaving 8 bases between them. Germline values: CDR1 MNHEY, CDR2 SMNVEV (reference sequence). This CDR3 contains 14 residues. CDR3 residues: CASSLGPYQETQYF. CDR3 bases: TGTGCCAGCAGTTTGGGCCCGTACCAAGAGACCCAGTACTTC.

This rearrangement joins TRBV27 to TRBJ1-6; 7 bases match TRBD1. CDR1 is MNHEY and CDR2 is SMNVEV in the germline V gene (reference sequence). This CDR3 is 14 amino acids long. Unmatched junction bases numbered 7, after V lost 7 bases and J lost 7 bases. This CDR3 is CASTQGGGNSPLHF. In DNA, the CDR3 is TGTGCCAGCACCCAGGGGGGTGGGAATTCACCCCTCCACTTT.

This chain connects TRBV18 to TRBJ1-3, with no clear D. The germline CDR1 and CDR2 sequences are KGHSH and LQKENI. Trimming removed 5 bases at V and 4 bases at J, with 9 bases between. This CDR3 spans 13 amino acids. The CDR3 reads CASSWEMGNTIYF. CDR3 in DNA: TGTGCCAGCTCATGGGAGATGGGAAACACCATATATTTT.

This chain connects TRBV9 to TRBJ2-7, with 11 bases lining up with TRBD2. The V and J ends lost 3 bases and 3 bases, in that order; junction bases with no gene match: 2. The length of the CDR3 is 14 residues. Per germline, CDR1 SGDLS and CDR2 YYNGEE. CDR3 in DNA: TGTGCCAGCAGCGACGGGACTAGCGGCTACGAGCAGTACTTC. It is translated as CASSDGTSGYEQYF.

This clone occurred once. This rearrangement joins TRBV7-9 to TRBJ2-7; D gene uncertain. Germline V lookup: CDR1 SEHNR, CDR2 FQNEAQ (reference sequence). The CDR3 is 14 residues long. V was trimmed by 4 bases and J by 3 bases, leaving 13 bases between them. The CDR3 sequence is CASSSTTRVYEQYF. Here the CDR3 DNA reads TGTGCCAGCAGCTCTACAACTCGGGTCTACGAGCAGTACTTC.

The chain has TRBV9 and TRBJ2-2; unclear D gene. CDR1 is SGDLS and CDR2 is YYNGEE in the germline V gene. The CDR3 spans 16 residues. V was clipped by 4 bases and J by 6 bases, with 19 bases between them. The CDR3 is CASSQTDFGFAGELFF. The CDR3 DNA is TGTGCCAGCAGCCAAACAGATTTTGGGTTCGCCGGGGAGCTGTTTTTT.

The V gene is TRBV5-5, the J gene TRBJ1-3; D is unclear. The CDR3 consists of 20 residues. V shed 4 bases and J shed 0 bases, with 26 bases lying between them. The germline CDR1 and CDR2 sequences are SGHKS and YYEKEE (reference sequence). CDR3 bases: TGTGCCAGCAGCCCCCCTCCCAGCTATTCGGGAGCCAACTCTGGAAACACCATATATTTT. Protein: CASSPPPSYSGANSGNTIYF.

The rearrangement links TRBV6-5 to TRBJ1-5; 7 bases align to TRBD1. The CDR3 spans 15 residues. Germline CDR1 is MNHEY and CDR2 is SVGAGI. Trimming took 0 bases from V and 7 from J; bases not matched to a gene: 6. CDR3 in amino acids: CASSYSTTGRQPQHF. The CDR3 region has the DNA TGTGCCAGCAGTTACTCGACGACAGGGAGACAGCCCCAGCATTTT.

The chain combines TRBV20-1 with TRBJ2-1; D uncertain. Germline V gene lookup returns CDR1 DFQATT and CDR2 SNEGSKA (reference sequence). This CDR3 has 10 amino acids. The V end was cut by 2 bases, the J end by 10 bases, with 6 bases between. The CDR3 DNA reads TGCAGTGCTAGAAGGAGAGAGCAGTTCTTC. Translation: CSARRREQFF.

This chain joins TRBV18 and TRBJ2-3; the match to TRBD2 covers 11 bases. Germline V lookup: CDR1 KGHSH, CDR2 LQKENI. This CDR3 has 18 amino acids. After removal of 5 bases from V and 3 bases from J, the junction contained 13 bases not matched to a gene. The CDR3 DNA reads TGTGCCAGCTCAAGACTAGCGGGGAGCCCTTTTGGAACAGATACGCAGTATTTT. Its translation is CASSRLAGSPFGTDTQYF.